The 8 T cell receptor beta chains in this list originate from one sample, sequenced in a study of T cell changes during pregnancy in multiple sclerosis. Clones were read by immunoSEQ multiplex PCR, and TCRdb kept only the in-frame ones, dropping some. Here the sample spans tens of thousands of clones, roughly 89% being singletons. Sequencing was performed on peripheral blood, taken after pregnancy. These receptors all come from a female donor in good health, enrolled as a control in a pregnancy study.

V is TRBV30 and J is TRBJ1-5; 7 bases are shared with TRBD1. This CDR3 spans 17 amino acids. Germline V gene sequence: CDR1 GTSNPN, CDR2 SVGIG (reference sequence). The junction had 9 bases not matched to a gene; V was cut back by 1 base and J by 0 bases. The CDR3 DNA sequence: TGTGCCTGGAGTGAGGGGACAGCAAGTTATAGCAATCAGCCCCAGCATTTT. Translated: CAWSEGTASYSNQPQHF. Using reference TRBV30 and TRBJ1-5 for the parts outside the CDR3, the full variable domain is SQTIHQWPATLVQPVGSPLSLECTVEGTSNPNLYWYRQAAGRGLQLLFYSVGIGQISSEVPQNLSASRPQDRQFILSSKKLLLSDSGFYLCAWSEGTASYSNQPQHFGDGTRLSIL.

This sequence joins TRBV5-3 and TRBJ1-6; no clear D gene. Being an ORF, TRBV5-3 has a function that is uncertain. Trimming took 0 bases from V and 8 from J, leaving 15 bases between them. The CDR3 totals 16 residues. The CDR3 here is CARSLACDSEDSPLHF. As DNA, the CDR3 is TGTGCCAGAAGCTTGGCCTGCGACTCTGAGGATTCACCCCTCCACTTT.

This clone was counted a few times. This sequence joins TRBV2 and TRBJ1-1; 8 positions match TRBD1. V shed 7 bases, J shed 5 bases, and the junction held 3 bases outside the gene matches. The CDR3 loop spans 12 amino acids. Per the germline V gene, CDR1 is SNHLY and CDR2 is FYNNEI. CDR3 in DNA: TGTGCCAGCACAGGGGGCTTGACTGAAGCTTTCTTT. This encodes CASTGGLTEAFF.

CDR3 region: CASSLRLAGSTDTQYF. DNA for the CDR3: TGTGCCAGCAGCCTACGACTAGCGGGGAGCACAGATACGCAGTATTTT. The genes are TRBV14 and TRBJ2-3, with 11 bases identical to TRBD2. The CDR3 loop spans 16 amino acids. CDR1 SGHDN and CDR2 FVKESK come from the germline V gene. The ends lost 4 bases at V and 0 bases at J; junction bases unmatched: 3.

J is TRBJ1-1 and V is TRBV6-5; a possible D gene is TRBD1 (6 bases). Trimming took off 0 bases at V and 5 bases at J, with 13 bases between the two ends. From germline, CDR1 is MNHEY and CDR2 SVGAGI. This CDR3 is 15 amino acids long. The CDR3 spells CASSYSTGRGTEAFF. In DNA form, the CDR3 reads TGTGCCAGCAGTTACTCTACAGGGCGGGGGACTGAAGCTTTCTTT.

This rearrangement joins TRBV11-1 to TRBJ1-2, with 12 bases matching TRBD1. From germline, CDR1 is SGHAT and CDR2 FQDESV (reference sequence). V shed 5 bases and J 8 bases; nucleotides not matched to a gene: 9. The CDR3 contains 15 residues. The CDR3 DNA reads as TGTGCCAGCAGCAGAGGGACAGGGGGCCCGCGGGGCTACACCTTC. It is translated as CASSRGTGGPRGYTF.

This chain links TRBV7-9 with TRBJ1-5; D is unresolved. The length of the CDR3 is 16 residues. V was shortened by 0 bases and J by 1 base, with 10 bases between the two germline ends. Germline CDR1 is SEHNR and CDR2 is FQNEAQ (reference sequence). CDR3 in DNA: TGTGCCAGCAGCTTAGCGTCCGTTGCGAGCAATCAGCCCCAGCATTTT. It specifies CASSLASVASNQPQHF.

This rearrangement joins TRBV18 to TRBJ1-1; 9 nucleotides align to TRBD1. The length of the CDR3 is 15 residues. Germline values: CDR1 KGHSH, CDR2 LQKENI. V shed 0 bases and J 2 bases; nucleotides not matched to a gene: 1. The CDR3 here is CASSPPGQGNTEAFF. The CDR3 bases are TGTGCCAGCTCACCACCGGGACAGGGAAACACTGAAGCTTTCTTT.